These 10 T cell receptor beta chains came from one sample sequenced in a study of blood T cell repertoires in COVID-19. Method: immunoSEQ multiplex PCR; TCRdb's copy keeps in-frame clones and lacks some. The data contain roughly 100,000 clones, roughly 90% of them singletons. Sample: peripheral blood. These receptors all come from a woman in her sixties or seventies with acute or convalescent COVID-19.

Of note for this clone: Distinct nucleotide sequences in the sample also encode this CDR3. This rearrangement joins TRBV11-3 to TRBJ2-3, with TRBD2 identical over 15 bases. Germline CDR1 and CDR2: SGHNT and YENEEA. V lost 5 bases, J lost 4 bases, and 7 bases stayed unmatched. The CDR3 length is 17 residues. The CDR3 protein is CASSAGGLAGGPDTQYF. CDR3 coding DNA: TGTGCCAGCAGCGCGGGGGGACTAGCGGGAGGCCCAGATACGCAGTATTTT.

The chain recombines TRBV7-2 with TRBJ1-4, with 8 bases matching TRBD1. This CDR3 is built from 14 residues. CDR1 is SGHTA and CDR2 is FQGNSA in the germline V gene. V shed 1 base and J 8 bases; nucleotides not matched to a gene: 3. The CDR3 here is CASSLDRGLEKLFF. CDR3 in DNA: TGTGCCAGCAGCTTAGACAGGGGGTTGGAAAAACTGTTTTTT.

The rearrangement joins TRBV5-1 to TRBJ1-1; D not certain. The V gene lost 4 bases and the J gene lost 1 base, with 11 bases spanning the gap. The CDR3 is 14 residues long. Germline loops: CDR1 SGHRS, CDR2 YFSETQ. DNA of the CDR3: TGCGCCAGCAGCGCAGACACCACGAACACTGAAGCTTTCTTT. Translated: CASSADTTNTEAFF.

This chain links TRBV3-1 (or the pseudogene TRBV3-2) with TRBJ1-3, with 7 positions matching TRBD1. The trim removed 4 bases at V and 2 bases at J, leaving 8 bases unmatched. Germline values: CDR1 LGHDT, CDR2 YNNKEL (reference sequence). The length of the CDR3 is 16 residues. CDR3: CASSLLPQGAGNTIYF. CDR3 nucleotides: TGTGCCAGCAGCCTACTACCGCAGGGGGCTGGAAACACCATATATTTT.

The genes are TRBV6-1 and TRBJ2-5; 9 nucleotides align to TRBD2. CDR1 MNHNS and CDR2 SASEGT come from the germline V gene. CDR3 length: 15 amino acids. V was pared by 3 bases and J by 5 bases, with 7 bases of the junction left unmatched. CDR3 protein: CASSDTAGGRETQYF. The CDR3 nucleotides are TGTGCCAGCAGTGATACGGCGGGGGGGCGGGAGACCCAGTACTTC.

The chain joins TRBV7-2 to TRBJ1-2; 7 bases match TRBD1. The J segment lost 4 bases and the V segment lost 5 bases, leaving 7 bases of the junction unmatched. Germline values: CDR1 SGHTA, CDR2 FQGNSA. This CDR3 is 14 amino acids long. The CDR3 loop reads CASSEGGRAYGYTF. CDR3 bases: TGTGCCAGCAGCGAAGGGGGCAGGGCCTATGGCTACACCTTC.

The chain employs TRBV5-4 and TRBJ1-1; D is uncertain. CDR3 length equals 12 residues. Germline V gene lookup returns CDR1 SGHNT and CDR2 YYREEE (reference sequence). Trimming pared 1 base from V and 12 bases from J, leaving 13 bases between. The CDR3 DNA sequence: TGTGCCAGCAGCTTGTCGTGGGAGACGCCTTTCTTT. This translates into CASSLSWETPFF.

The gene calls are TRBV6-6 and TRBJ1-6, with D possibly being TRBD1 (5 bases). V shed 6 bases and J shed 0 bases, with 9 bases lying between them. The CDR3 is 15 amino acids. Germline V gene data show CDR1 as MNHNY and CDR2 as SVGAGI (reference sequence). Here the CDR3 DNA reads TGTGCCAGCAGGGGGCTTAGCTCCTATAATTCACCCCTCCACTTT. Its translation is CASRGLSSYNSPLHF.

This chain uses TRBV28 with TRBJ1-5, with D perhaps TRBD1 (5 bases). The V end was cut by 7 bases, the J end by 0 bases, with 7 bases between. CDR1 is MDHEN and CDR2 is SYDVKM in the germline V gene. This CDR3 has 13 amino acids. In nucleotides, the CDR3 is TGTGCCAGCACCAGGGATAGCAATCAGCCCCAGCATTTT. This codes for CASTRDSNQPQHF. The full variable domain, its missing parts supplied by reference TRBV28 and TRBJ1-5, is DVKVTQSSRYLVKRTGEKVFLECVQDMDHENMFWYRQDPGLGLRLIYFSYDVKMKEKGDIPEGYSVSREKKERFSLILESASTNQTSMYLCASTRDSNQPQHFGDGTRLSIL.

CDR3: CASSSSPGYEQYV. DNA for the CDR3: TGTGCCAGCAGCTCCTCCCCCGGGTACGAGCAGTACGTC. The rearrangement uses TRBV7-8 and TRBJ2-7; D is ambiguous. CDR1 is SGHVS, CDR2 FQNEAQ, per germline. This CDR3 spans 13 amino acids. V gave up 4 bases and J gave up 4 bases, with 11 bases separating them.